This T cell receptor beta chain was recorded in a study of memory CD4+ T cells and cytomegalovirus serostatus. Regarding the study as a whole: Of under 200 reported CMV TCRbeta sequences, around 63 were found in memory CD4+ repertoires. The CMV-associated TCR signature appears largely within the CD4+ memory repertoire.

Single viable CD3+CD4+CD8-CD45RO+ cells were sorted as the memory CD4+ T cells. Donors' CMV status reflects serum IgG against pp150, pp28, p38, p52. The protocol was immunoSEQ multiplex PCR, while the TCRdb copy is restricted to in-frame clones and leaves out a portion. The sample has around 63,000 clones, about 78% seen once. This clone appeared a few times. Its antigen is unknown. CDR1 and CDR2 from the germline V gene are MDHEN and SYDVKM. Trimming removed 4 bases from V and 4 bases from J, with 16 bases in between. CDR3 size: 16 residues. The sequenced material came from memory CD4+ T cells from blood. The chain employs TRBV28 and TRBJ2-2; D unclear. This TCR came from an adult in good health and CMV-seronegative. Some clones in this sample may be carry-over from other donors' samples. The DNA of the CDR3 is TGTGCCAGCAGTTCCCCGGTGGTGTTCGGCACCGGGGAGCTGTTTTTT. Translation: CASSSPVVFGTGELFF. The full variable domain, completed using reference TRBV28 and TRBJ2-2, is DVKVTQSSRYLVKRTGEKVFLECVQDMDHENMFWYRQDPGLGLRLIYFSYDVKMKEKGDIPEGYSVSREKKERFSLILESASTNQTSMYLCASSSPVVFGTGELFFGEGSRLTVL.